The 10 T cell receptor beta chains presented below share a single source sample, sequenced in a study of blood T cell repertoires in COVID-19. TCRdb's copy holds only in-frame clones and misses some; the assay was immunoSEQ multiplex PCR. The sample includes approximately 250,000 clones, about 84% seen only once; the top ten take about 6%. The specimen sequenced was peripheral blood. These receptors all stem from a woman of 80 years or more with COVID-19, enrolled during active disease.

This chain links TRBV28 with TRBJ1-4; D uncertain. CDR3 size: 14 residues. Germline CDR1 MDHEN, CDR2 SYDVKM. Between the trimmed V and J ends, which lost 6 bases and 4 bases, there was a span of 12 bases. The CDR3 here is CASREGSGNEKLFF. The DNA for the CDR3 is TGTGCCAGCAGGGAGGGTTCGGGTAATGAAAAACTGTTTTTT.

This clone occurred once. The chain couples TRBV7-2 to TRBJ2-7; no definite D call. Per germline, CDR1 SGHTA and CDR2 FQGNSA. The CDR3 totals 14 residues. V was trimmed by 0 bases and J by 3 bases, leaving 9 bases between them. The DNA for the CDR3 is TGTGCCAGCAGCTTAGCGGGCAGTCTCTACGAGCAGTACGTC. It encodes CASSLAGSLYEQYV.

This chain joins TRBV6-5 and TRBJ2-2; D uncertain. V was shortened by 2 bases and J by 3 bases, with 4 bases between the two germline ends. Germline loops: CDR1 MNHEY, CDR2 SVGAGI. This CDR3 has 13 residues. The CDR3 loop reads CASSYTDTGELFF. CDR3 DNA sequence: TGTGCCAGCAGTTACACGGACACCGGGGAGCTGTTTTTT.

The CDR3 DNA sequence: TGCGCCAGCAGCCTGGACAGTATGGAGACCCAGTACTTC. Its protein product is CASSLDSMETQYF. This chain uses TRBV5-1 with TRBJ2-5, with a tentative D call TRBD1 (6 bases). Germline V gene lookup returns CDR1 SGHRS and CDR2 YFSETQ. Trimming cost V 4 bases and J 5 bases, with 12 bases left between them. This CDR3 comprises 13 residues.

This sequence joins TRBV5-4 and TRBJ2-5, with 7 bases that match TRBD1. There are 13 residues in the CDR3. Trimming removed 5 bases from V and 4 bases from J; junction bases left unmatched: 5. Germline V lookup: CDR1 SGHNT, CDR2 YYREEE (reference sequence). CDR3 DNA: TGTGCCAGCAGTACGACAGGGATAGAGACCCAGTACTTC. This gives the protein CASSTTGIETQYF.

The chain uses TRBV6-5 and TRBJ1-3; possible D gene TRBD1, 5 bases. There are 15 residues in the CDR3. V lost 8 bases and J 0 bases, leaving 14 bases between the germline ends. Germline V lookup: CDR1 MNHEY, CDR2 SVGAGI. The CDR3, as DNA: TGTGCCAGCGGTACGGGGGGAGTCTCTGGAAACACCATATATTTT. Translated: CASGTGGVSGNTIYF.

The chain employs TRBV6-5 and TRBJ1-1; D is ambiguous. The length of the CDR3 is 14 residues. Germline CDR1 is MNHEY and CDR2 is SVGAGI. The V end was cut by 6 bases, the J end by 0 bases, with 11 bases between. CDR3 bases: TGTGCCAGCAGATCAAGGAGCATGAACACTGAAGCTTTCTTT. It yields the protein CASRSRSMNTEAFF.

V usage is TRBV7-2 and J usage is TRBJ2-5; D gene uncertain. The germline CDR1 and CDR2 sequences are SGHTA and FQGNSA. The CDR3 is made up of 13 amino acids. V lost 1 base and J lost 2, with 5 bases in between. The CDR3 sequence is CASSLVHQETQYF. The CDR3 DNA reads TGTGCCAGCAGCTTAGTTCATCAAGAGACCCAGTACTTC.

The chain joins TRBV9 to TRBJ2-1, with TRBD2 identical over 15 bases. This CDR3 is 16 amino acids long. Trimming took 4 bases from V and 7 from J; bases not matched to a gene: 6. CDR1 SGDLS and CDR2 YYNGEE come from the germline V gene. DNA of the CDR3: TGTGCCAGCAGCCGGACTAGCGGGGGGGCCTGGAATGAGCAGTTCTTC. This encodes CASSRTSGGAWNEQFF.

This sequence joins TRBV6-1 and TRBJ2-7, with 8 bases that match TRBD1. The CDR3 is made up of 14 amino acids. The germline CDR1 and CDR2 sequences are MNHNS and SASEGT. CDR3 nucleotide sequence: TGTGCCAGCAGAGAAGGGACAGGCTCCTACGAGCAGTACGTC. This translates into CASREGTGSYEQYV.